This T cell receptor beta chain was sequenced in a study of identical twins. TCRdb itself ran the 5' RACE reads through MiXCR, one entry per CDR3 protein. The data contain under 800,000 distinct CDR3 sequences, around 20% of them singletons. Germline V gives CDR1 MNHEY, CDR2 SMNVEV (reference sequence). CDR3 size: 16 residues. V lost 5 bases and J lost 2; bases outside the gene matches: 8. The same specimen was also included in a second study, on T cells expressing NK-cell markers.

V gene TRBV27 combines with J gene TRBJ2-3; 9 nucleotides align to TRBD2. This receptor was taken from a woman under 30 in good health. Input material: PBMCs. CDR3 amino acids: CASSPLAGDHTDTQYF. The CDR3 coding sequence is TGTGCCAGCAGTCCCTTAGCGGGAGACCACACAGATACGCAGTATTTT.